This T cell receptor beta chain was obtained from a study of T cell responses to AZD1222 COVID-19 vaccine. Some clones are missing from TCRdb's copy, which holds only in-frame ones; the method was immunoSEQ multiplex PCR. The table includes more than 30,000 clones, about 89% detected once. V was clipped by 1 base and J by 0 bases, with 13 bases between them. CDR3 size: 18 residues. Per germline, CDR1 MNHNS and CDR2 SASEGT. This sequence joins TRBV6-1 and TRBJ1-6; a possible D gene is TRBD1 (5 bases). This clonotype originated in an adult in good health. Sequenced material: peripheral blood, taken on day 0 of AZD1222 vaccination. The CDR3 DNA reads as TGTGCCAGCAGTGAAGGGACACCAATAAGCTCCTATAATTCACCCCTCCACTTT. It encodes CASSEGTPISSYNSPLHF.